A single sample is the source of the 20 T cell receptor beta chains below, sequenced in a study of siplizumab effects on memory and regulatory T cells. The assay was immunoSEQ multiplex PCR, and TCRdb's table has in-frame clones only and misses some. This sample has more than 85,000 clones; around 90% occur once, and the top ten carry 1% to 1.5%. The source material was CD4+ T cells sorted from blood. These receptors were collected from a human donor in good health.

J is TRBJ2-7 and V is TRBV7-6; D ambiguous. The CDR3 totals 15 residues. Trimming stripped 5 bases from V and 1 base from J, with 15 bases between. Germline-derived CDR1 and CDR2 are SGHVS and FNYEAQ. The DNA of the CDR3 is TGTGCCAGCAGCCGAGGACCAGACGGATCCTACGAGCAGTACTTC. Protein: CASSRGPDGSYEQYF.

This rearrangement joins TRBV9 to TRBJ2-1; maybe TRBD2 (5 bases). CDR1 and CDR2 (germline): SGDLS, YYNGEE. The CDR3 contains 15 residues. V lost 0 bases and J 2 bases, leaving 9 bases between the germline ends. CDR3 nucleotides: TGTGCCAGCAGCGTAGACAGCGGAGCCTACAATGAGCAGTTCTTC. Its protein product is CASSVDSGAYNEQFF.

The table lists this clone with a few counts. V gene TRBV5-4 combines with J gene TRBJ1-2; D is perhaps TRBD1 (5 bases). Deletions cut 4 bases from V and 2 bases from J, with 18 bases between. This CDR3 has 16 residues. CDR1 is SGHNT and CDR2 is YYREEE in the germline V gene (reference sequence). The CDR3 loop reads CASSPPGIRDNYGYTF. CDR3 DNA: TGTGCCAGCAGCCCCCCAGGGATCAGGGACAACTATGGCTACACCTTC.

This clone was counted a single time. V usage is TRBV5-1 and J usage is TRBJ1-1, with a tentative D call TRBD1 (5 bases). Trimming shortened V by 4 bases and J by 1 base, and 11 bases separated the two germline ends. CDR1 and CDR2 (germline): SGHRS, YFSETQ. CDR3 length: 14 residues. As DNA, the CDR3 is TGCGCCAGCAGCCACGGGACCGCGAACACTGAAGCTTTCTTT. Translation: CASSHGTANTEAFF.

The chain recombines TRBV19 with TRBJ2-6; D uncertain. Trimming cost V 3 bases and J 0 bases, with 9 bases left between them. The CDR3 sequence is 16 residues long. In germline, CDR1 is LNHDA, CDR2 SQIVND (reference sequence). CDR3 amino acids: CASSIRATSGANVLTF. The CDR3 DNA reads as TGTGCCAGTAGTATCCGGGCGACCTCTGGGGCCAACGTCCTGACTTTC.

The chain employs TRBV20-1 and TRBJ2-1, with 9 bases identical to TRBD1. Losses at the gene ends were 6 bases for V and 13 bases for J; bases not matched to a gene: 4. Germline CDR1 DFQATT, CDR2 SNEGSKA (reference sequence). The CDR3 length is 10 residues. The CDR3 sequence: CSAGQGLQFF. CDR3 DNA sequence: TGCAGTGCGGGACAGGGCTTACAGTTCTTC.

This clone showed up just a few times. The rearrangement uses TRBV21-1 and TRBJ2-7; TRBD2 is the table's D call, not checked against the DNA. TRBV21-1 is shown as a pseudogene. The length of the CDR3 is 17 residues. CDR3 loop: CASSTHLKPETPGEQYF. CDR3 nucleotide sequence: TGTGCCAGCAGCACCCACCTCAAACCCGAGACTCCGGGGGAGCAGTACTTC.

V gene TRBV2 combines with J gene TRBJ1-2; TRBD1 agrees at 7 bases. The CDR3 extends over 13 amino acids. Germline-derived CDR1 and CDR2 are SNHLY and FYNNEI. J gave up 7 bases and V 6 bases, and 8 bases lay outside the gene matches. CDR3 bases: TGTGCCAGCAGAACAGGGGTTCCTCCTGGCTACACCTTC. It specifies CASRTGVPPGYTF.

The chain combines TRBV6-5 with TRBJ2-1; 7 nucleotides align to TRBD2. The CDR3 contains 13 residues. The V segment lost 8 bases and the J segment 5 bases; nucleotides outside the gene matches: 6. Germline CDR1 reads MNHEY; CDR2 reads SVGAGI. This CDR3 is CASRASGHNEQFF. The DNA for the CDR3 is TGTGCCAGCCGGGCTAGCGGCCACAATGAGCAGTTCTTC.

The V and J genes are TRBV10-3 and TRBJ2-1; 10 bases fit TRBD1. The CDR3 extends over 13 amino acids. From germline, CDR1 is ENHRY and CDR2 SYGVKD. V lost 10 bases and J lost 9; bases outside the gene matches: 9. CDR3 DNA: TGTGCCACCAGACAGGGGGCGGGTGGTGAGCAGTTCTTC. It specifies CATRQGAGGEQFF.

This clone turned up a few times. In DNA, the CDR3 is TGTGCCAGCAGCCTTAGCGTGGGACGCGGAAACTCTGGAAACACCATATATTTT. Its translation: CASSLSVGRGNSGNTIYF. The rearrangement links TRBV7-4 to TRBJ1-3; D might be TRBD1 (5 bases). The germline V gene has CDR1 SGHVT and CDR2 SQSDAQ. V shed 5 bases and J shed 0 bases, with 20 bases lying between them. This CDR3 comprises 18 residues. Variable domain in full (rest from reference TRBV7-4 and TRBJ1-3): GAGVSQSPRYKVAKRGRDVALRCDSISGHVTLYWYRQTLGQGSEVLTYSQSDAQRDKSGRPSGRFSAERPERSVSTLKIQRTEQGDSAVYLCASSLSVGRGNSGNTIYFGEGSWLTVV.

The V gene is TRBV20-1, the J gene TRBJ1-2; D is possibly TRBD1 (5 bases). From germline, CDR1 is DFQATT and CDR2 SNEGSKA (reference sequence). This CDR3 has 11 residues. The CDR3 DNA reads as TGCAGCACAGCCCCGGGACCTGGCTACACCTTC. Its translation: CSTAPGPGYTF.

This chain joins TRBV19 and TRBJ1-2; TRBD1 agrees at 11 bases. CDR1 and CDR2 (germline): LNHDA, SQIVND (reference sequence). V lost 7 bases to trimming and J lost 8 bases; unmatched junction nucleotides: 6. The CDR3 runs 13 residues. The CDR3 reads CASTRDRGYGYTF. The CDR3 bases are TGTGCCAGTACCAGGGACAGGGGGTACGGCTACACCTTC.

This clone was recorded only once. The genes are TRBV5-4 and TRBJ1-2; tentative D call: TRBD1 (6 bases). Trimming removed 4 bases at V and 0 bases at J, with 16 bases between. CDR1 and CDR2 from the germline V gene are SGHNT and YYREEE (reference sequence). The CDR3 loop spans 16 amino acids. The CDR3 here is CASSPDLTGANYGYTF. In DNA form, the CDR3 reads TGTGCCAGCAGCCCGGACCTGACAGGAGCTAACTATGGCTACACCTTC.

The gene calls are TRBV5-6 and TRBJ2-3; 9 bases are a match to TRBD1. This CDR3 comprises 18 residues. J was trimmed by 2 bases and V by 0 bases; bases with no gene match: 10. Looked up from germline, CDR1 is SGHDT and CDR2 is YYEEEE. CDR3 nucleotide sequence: TGTGCCAGCAGCTTGGCCGGACAGGGGCCGGGACCCACAGATACGCAGTATTTT. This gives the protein CASSLAGQGPGPTDTQYF.

CDR3 sequence: CASMLDRGNQPQHF. The CDR3, as DNA: TGTGCCAGCATGCTGGACAGGGGCAATCAGCCCCAGCATTTT. The V call is TRBV6-1, the J call TRBJ1-5, with TRBD1 matching over 8 bases. Unmatched junction bases numbered 4, after V lost 7 bases and J lost 2 bases. The CDR3 is 14 residues long. Germline V gene lookup returns CDR1 MNHNS and CDR2 SASEGT.

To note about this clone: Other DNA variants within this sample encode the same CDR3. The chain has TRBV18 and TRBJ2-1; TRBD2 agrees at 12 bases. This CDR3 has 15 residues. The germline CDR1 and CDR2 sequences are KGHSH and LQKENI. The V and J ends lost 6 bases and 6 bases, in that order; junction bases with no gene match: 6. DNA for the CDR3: TGTGCCAGCTCGCCCGGACTAGCGGGGTCCAATGAGCAGTTCTTC. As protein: CASSPGLAGSNEQFF.

In DNA, the CDR3 is TGTGCCATCAGTGGGCGACAGGGCGGCACCGGGGAGCTGTTTTTT. The encoded protein is CAISGRQGGTGELFF. This chain uses TRBV10-3 with TRBJ2-2; 7 positions agree with TRBD1. This CDR3 spans 15 amino acids. V lost 4 bases to trimming and J lost 4 bases; unmatched junction nucleotides: 6. The germline V gene encodes CDR1 ENHRY and CDR2 SYGVKD.

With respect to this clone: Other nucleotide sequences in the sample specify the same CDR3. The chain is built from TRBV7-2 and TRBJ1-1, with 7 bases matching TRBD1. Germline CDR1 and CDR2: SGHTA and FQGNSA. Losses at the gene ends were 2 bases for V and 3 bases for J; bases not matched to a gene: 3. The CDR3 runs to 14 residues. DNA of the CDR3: TGTGCCAGCAGCTTACAGGGGGGAGACACTGAAGCTTTCTTT. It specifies CASSLQGGDTEAFF.

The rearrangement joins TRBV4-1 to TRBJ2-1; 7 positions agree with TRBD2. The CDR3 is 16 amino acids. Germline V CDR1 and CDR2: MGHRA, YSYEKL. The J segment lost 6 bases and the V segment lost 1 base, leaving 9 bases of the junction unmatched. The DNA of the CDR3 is TGCGCCAGCAGCCAAGTTTCTGGACTAGGTACCAATGAGCAGTTCTTC. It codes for CASSQVSGLGTNEQFF.